This entry lists 28 T cell receptor beta chains sequenced from one sample in a study of tissue T cells after allogeneic stem cell transplantation. Steroid-refractory graft-versus-host disease after allogeneic hematopoietic cell transplant qualified adults for prospective research-autopsy enrollment. TCRdb keeps only in-frame clones here, not all; method: immunoSEQ multiplex PCR. The sample has several thousand clones; 64% are singletons. The sample here was jejunal tissue, taken at autopsy. The receptor source for this set is a male patient at least 60 years old with steroid-refractory graft-versus-host disease after an allogeneic stem cell transplant. Some of the T cells may derive from the graft donor.

The rearrangement joins TRBV9 to TRBJ2-7; 8 nucleotides match TRBD2. V was clipped by 3 bases and J by 4 bases; unmatched bases: 9. The CDR3 spans 15 residues. Germline V gene lookup returns CDR1 SGDLS and CDR2 YYNGEE. The DNA of the CDR3 is TGTGCCAGCAGCGAAACTAGCGGTATGATATACGAGCAGTACTTC. Translating gives CASSETSGMIYEQYF.

The chain recombines TRBV6-4 with TRBJ2-7; 9 bases match TRBD1. Germline CDR1 is MRHNA and CDR2 is SNTAGT. V shed 5 bases and J 3 bases; nucleotides not matched to a gene: 8. The length of the CDR3 is 15 residues. The DNA for the CDR3 is TGTGCCAGCAGTCCACAGGGGGCCCCTCTCTACGAGCAGTACTTC. This sequence encodes CASSPQGAPLYEQYF.

The chain couples TRBV19 to TRBJ2-5; D gene unclear. V lost 5 bases and J lost 4, with 17 bases in between. CDR3 length equals 15 residues. Looked up from germline, CDR1 is LNHDA and CDR2 is SQIVND (reference sequence). CDR3 residues: CASSPNIGQGETQYF. CDR3 in DNA: TGTGCCAGTAGTCCTAACATAGGCCAAGGAGAGACCCAGTACTTC.

V is TRBV25-1 and J is TRBJ1-2; 8 nucleotides align to TRBD1. CDR1 is MGHDK, CDR2 SYGVNS, per germline. Unmatched junction bases numbered 5, after V lost 7 bases and J lost 7 bases. The CDR3 has 12 amino acids. CDR3 sequence: CASKQGARGYTF. The CDR3, as DNA: TGTGCCAGCAAGCAGGGGGCGCGTGGCTACACCTTC.

The V call is TRBV5-1, the J call TRBJ2-2; possible D gene TRBD1, 5 bases. The CDR3 extends over 14 amino acids. Germline CDR1 and CDR2: SGHRS and YFSETQ. The germline V and J ends were trimmed by 4 bases and 1 base, with 8 bases remaining between them. The CDR3 DNA reads as TGCGCCAGCAGCCCTCAGGGGAACACCGGGGAGCTGTTTTTT. This codes for CASSPQGNTGELFF.

Only one count was recorded for this clone. The gene calls are TRBV25-1 and TRBJ1-6; D not certain. CDR3 size: 14 residues. V lost 4 bases and J lost 0, with 4 bases in between. The germline CDR1 and CDR2 sequences are MGHDK and SYGVNS. CDR3 residues: CASSGSSYNSPLHF. The CDR3, as DNA: TGTGCCAGCAGTGGGAGCTCCTATAATTCACCCCTCCACTTT.

This chain connects TRBV13 to TRBJ2-2; the D gene is possibly TRBD2 (6 bases). V lost 3 bases and J lost 0, with 17 bases in between. From germline, CDR1 is PRHDT and CDR2 FYEKMQ (reference sequence). This CDR3 is 18 amino acids long. The CDR3 nucleotides read TGTGCCAGCAGCTTTTTCCTTAGCGGAATTACGAACACCGGGGAGCTGTTTTTT. It is translated as CASSFFLSGITNTGELFF. Complete variable domain (other parts from reference TRBV13 and TRBJ2-2): AAGVIQSPRHLIKEKRETATLKCYPIPRHDTVYWYQQGPGQDPQFLISFYEKMQSDKGSIPDRFSAQQFSDYHSELNMSSLELGDSALYFCASSFFLSGITNTGELFFGEGSRLTVL.

The rearrangement uses TRBV5-1 and TRBJ1-6, with D unclear. Trimming stripped 0 bases from V and 7 bases from J, with 17 bases between. Germline CDR1 is SGHRS and CDR2 is YFSETQ. The CDR3 is 17 residues long. The chain's CDR3 is CASSLDGGPAMNSPLHF. The CDR3 nucleotides read TGCGCCAGCAGCTTGGACGGCGGACCAGCCATGAATTCACCCCTCCACTTT.

This chain connects TRBV7-9 to TRBJ2-7; 7 positions agree with TRBD1. Germline assignment: CDR1 SEHNR and CDR2 FQNEAQ (reference sequence). The V segment lost 5 bases and the J segment 6 bases; nucleotides outside the gene matches: 7. This CDR3 has 13 amino acids. CDR3 protein: CASSPEGALEQYF. Here the CDR3 DNA reads TGTGCCAGCAGCCCTGAGGGGGCCCTCGAGCAGTACTTC.

The chain carries TRBV11-2 and TRBJ1-6; D is possibly TRBD1 (5 bases). Germline CDR1 is SGHAT and CDR2 is FQNNGV. The CDR3 extends over 15 amino acids. Trimming removed 4 bases from V and 7 bases from J, with 14 bases in between. The CDR3 DNA sequence: TGTGCCAGCAGCTATAGGCCAGGGTGGAATTCACCCCTCCACTTT. The encoded protein is CASSYRPGWNSPLHF.

This chain connects TRBV19 to TRBJ2-7, with 9 bases matching TRBD1. Looked up from germline, CDR1 is LNHDA and CDR2 is SQIVND (reference sequence). V shed 5 bases, J shed 2 bases, and the junction held 4 bases outside the gene matches. The CDR3 covers 14 residues. CDR3 residues: CASSSGTGTYEQYF. The CDR3 DNA follows: TGTGCCAGTAGTTCCGGGACAGGGACCTACGAGCAGTACTTC. The full variable domain, in which reference TRBV19 and TRBJ2-7 provide the parts outside the CDR3, is DGGITQSPKYLFRKEGQNVTLSCEQNLNHDAMYWYRQDPGQGLRLIYYSQIVNDFQKGDIAEGYSVSREKKESFPLTVTSAQKNPTAFYLCASSSGTGTYEQYFGPGTRLTVT.

The chain recombines TRBV27 with TRBJ2-1; TRBD1 is a possible D gene (5 bases). Trimming stripped 5 bases from V and 6 bases from J, with 14 bases between. The germline V gene encodes CDR1 MNHEY and CDR2 SMNVEV (reference sequence). This CDR3 contains 14 residues. The DNA of the CDR3 is TGTGCCAGCAGTCGCGCAGGGCGCCTCAATGAGCAGTTCTTC. It yields the protein CASSRAGRLNEQFF.

This clone was observed a few times. The V and J genes are TRBV5-4 and TRBJ1-2; unclear D gene. This CDR3 has 15 residues. Germline CDR1 SGHNT, CDR2 YYREEE (reference sequence). V lost 0 bases, J lost 4 bases, and 13 bases lay in between. In DNA, the CDR3 is TGTGCCAGCAGCTTGGGCATGGGATTAGTCTATGGCTACACCTTC. As protein: CASSLGMGLVYGYTF.

V gene TRBV2 combines with J gene TRBJ2-3, with a possible D match to TRBD1 (5 bases). This CDR3 is built from 15 residues. Trimming pared 4 bases from V and 2 bases from J, leaving 13 bases between. The germline gives CDR1 SNHLY, CDR2 FYNNEI. CDR3 sequence (DNA): TGTGCCAGCAGTGGGGGCACAGCGTCCACAGATACGCAGTATTTT. This gives the protein CASSGGTASTDTQYF. The full variable domain, in which reference TRBV2 and TRBJ2-3 provide the parts outside the CDR3, is EPEVTQTPSHQVTQMGQEVILRCVPISNHLYFYWYRQILGQKVEFLVSFYNNEISEKSEIFDDQFSVERPDGSNFTLKIRSTKLEDSAMYFCASSGGTASTDTQYFGPGTRLTVL.

The chain has TRBV29-1 and TRBJ1-2; D is unclear. The length of the CDR3 is 12 residues. The V and J ends lost 4 bases and 0 bases respectively, with 6 bases between them. Per the germline V gene, CDR1 is SQVTM and CDR2 is ANQGSEA. For the CDR3, the DNA is TGCAGCGTTGTATGGACTAACTATGGCTACACCTTC. It specifies CSVVWTNYGYTF.

The gene calls are TRBV19 and TRBJ1-2; possibly TRBD1 for D (5 bases). The CDR3 runs to 12 residues. Germline lookup yields CDR1 LNHDA and CDR2 SQIVND (reference sequence). V lost 10 bases, J lost 1 base, and 10 bases lay in between. CDR3 coding DNA: TGTGCCACCAGGGACCTTAACTATGGCTACACCTTC. This sequence encodes CATRDLNYGYTF.

This clone is judged large. The V and J genes are TRBV5-6 and TRBJ2-3, with TRBD1 identical over 8 bases. Germline assignment: CDR1 SGHDT and CDR2 YYEEEE. The CDR3 consists of 17 residues. Losses at the gene ends were 2 bases for V and 4 bases for J; bases not matched to a gene: 12. The CDR3, as DNA: TGTGCCAGCAGCTTCTTCTTCGGACAGGGAAGCGCAGATACGCAGTATTTT. Protein product: CASSFFFGQGSADTQYF.

The rearrangement joins TRBV11-2 to TRBJ1-1, with 8 positions matching TRBD1. Losses at the gene ends were 1 base for V and 2 bases for J; bases not matched to a gene: 12. Germline CDR1 and CDR2: SGHAT and FQNNGV. The CDR3 length is 18 residues. CDR3 residues: CASSLGAGGGLGNTEAFF. CDR3 nucleotide sequence: TGTGCCAGCAGCTTAGGGGCAGGGGGCGGTCTAGGAAACACTGAAGCTTTCTTT.

The chain uses TRBV29-1 and TRBJ1-5; D might be TRBD1 (6 bases). Per germline, CDR1 SQVTM and CDR2 ANQGSEA. Between the trimmed V and J ends, which lost 5 bases and 3 bases, there was a span of 11 bases. The CDR3 covers 13 residues. CDR3 protein: CSVRDNFNQPQHF. The CDR3 region has the DNA TGCAGCGTTCGGGACAACTTCAATCAGCCCCAGCATTTT.

The table lists this clone with a few counts. The gene calls are TRBV6-2 or TRBV6-3 and TRBJ1-1; 10 bases fit TRBD1. With 5 bases clipped from V and 4 bases from J, the junction kept 7 bases outside the gene matches. The germline V gene has CDR1 MNHEY and CDR2 SVGEGT. CDR3 length: 15 amino acids. The CDR3 DNA is TGTGCCAGCAGTCGCCGTGGGACAGGGGTCACTGAAGCTTTCTTT. Its protein is CASSRRGTGVTEAFF.

This clone is medium-sized by share. The gene calls are TRBV11-2 and TRBJ2-7, with 9 bases that match TRBD1. After removal of 8 bases from V and 5 bases from J, the junction contained 7 bases not matched to a gene. The CDR3 runs 13 residues. Germline loops: CDR1 SGHAT, CDR2 FQNNGV. CDR3 nucleotides: TGTGCCAGCTGCCGGGACAGGGTCCACGAGCAGTACTTC. Residues: CASCRDRVHEQYF.

This chain joins TRBV12-3 or TRBV12-4 and TRBJ1-4, with unresolved D. The CDR3 runs to 13 residues. Trimming removed 2 bases at V and 7 bases at J, with 8 bases between. CDR3 DNA sequence: TGTGCCAGCAGTTTAACTCCCCGTGAAAAACTGTTTTTT. This encodes CASSLTPREKLFF.

The chain has TRBV4-2 and TRBJ2-1; D remains unclear. The CDR3 has 13 amino acids. CDR1 LGHNA and CDR2 YNFKEQ come from the germline V gene. V shed 1 base and J shed 10 bases, with 11 bases lying between them. CDR3 DNA sequence: TGTGCCAGCAGCCAAGCGGTCGGCCAGGAGCAGTTCTTC. It translates to CASSQAVGQEQFF.

The CDR3 loop is CASTPWGGRRTGELFF. In DNA, the CDR3 is TGTGCCAGCACCCCCTGGGGGGGGCGAAGAACCGGGGAGCTGTTTTTT. The V call is TRBV7-9, the J call TRBJ2-2; maybe TRBD2 (7 bases). The germline CDR1 and CDR2 sequences are SEHNR and FQNEAQ (reference sequence). This CDR3 comprises 16 residues. The V end was cut by 7 bases, the J end by 5 bases, with 20 bases between.

This clone was recorded a few times. This sequence joins TRBV5-1 and TRBJ2-7; D ambiguous. The CDR3 totals 13 residues. V was cut by 2 bases and J by 6 bases, with 12 bases left in between. Germline V gene data show CDR1 as SGHRS and CDR2 as YFSETQ. In DNA, the CDR3 is TGCGCCAGCAGCTTTCAGGACGCTAGCGAGCAGTACTTC. Translation: CASSFQDASEQYF.

CDR3 in amino acids: CASSEALRTDYGYTF. The CDR3 DNA reads as TGTGCCAGCAGTGAAGCGCTCCGGACGGATTATGGCTACACCTTC. J is TRBJ1-2 and V is TRBV2; D remains ambiguous. The CDR3 spans 15 residues. Germline V gene lookup returns CDR1 SNHLY and CDR2 FYNNEI. The V end lost 0 bases, the J end lost 5 bases, and 13 bases lay between the germline ends.

The rearrangement uses TRBV4-3 and TRBJ1-6; 9 bases are a match to TRBD1. The CDR3 is 15 residues long. Unmatched junction bases numbered 1, after V lost 1 base and J lost 6 bases. The germline CDR1 and CDR2 sequences are LGHNA and YSLEER. CDR3 nucleotide sequence: TGCGCCAGCAGCCAAGTACAGGGGGCTAATTCACCCCTCCACTTT. This translates into CASSQVQGANSPLHF.

The chain links TRBV9 to TRBJ1-1; 7 bases align to TRBD1. Germline V gives CDR1 SGDLS, CDR2 YYNGEE. The CDR3 has 14 residues. Trimming cost V 0 bases and J 1 base; bases outside gene matches: 0. The CDR3, as DNA: TGTGCCAGCAGCGTAGAGGGGGCGAACACTGAAGCTTTCTTT. Translated, it gives CASSVEGANTEAFF.